These T cell receptor beta chains were read from a single sample in a study of T cell responses to AZD1222 COVID-19 vaccine. Assay: immunoSEQ multiplex PCR; the TCRdb copy retains only in-frame clones and omits some. The sample lists 100,000 to 150,000 clones; roughly 85% were seen once. Source: peripheral blood, taken 28 days after the second AZD1222 dose. These receptor sequences come from an adult who received the AZD1222 COVID-19 vaccine. CDR3s include the opening cysteine and the closing phenylalanine or tryptophan. A D gene is named only where the DNA matches it firmly. The listing skips clone size in some rows; elsewhere it reads once, few, many or a size class.

abundance: -
j_gene: TRBJ1-1
d_gene: -
v_gene: TRBV29-1
CDR3aa: CSVKTGTLNTEAFF
CDR3nt: TGCAGCGTTAAAACCGGGACATTGAACACTGAAGCTTTCTTT

abundance: few
j_gene: TRBJ2-3
d_gene: TRBD1
v_gene: TRBV7-9
CDR3aa: CASSLGQGLRDTQYF
CDR3nt: TGTGCCAGCAGCTTAGGACAGGGCCTCCGGGATACGCAGTATTTT

abundance: -
j_gene: TRBJ1-2
d_gene: -
v_gene: TRBV11-2
CDR3aa: CASTPDSLFYGYTF
CDR3nt: TGTGCCAGCACCCCCGACAGTCTCTTCTATGGCTACACCTTC

abundance: -
j_gene: TRBJ1-6
d_gene: -
v_gene: TRBV28
CDR3aa: CAVSYNSPLHF
CDR3nt: TGTGCGGTGTCCTATAATTCACCCCTCCACTTT

abundance: few
j_gene: TRBJ2-7
d_gene: -
v_gene: TRBV4-1
CDR3aa: CASSQGAGDYSYEQYF
CDR3nt: TGCGCCAGCAGCCAAGGAGCAGGGGATTACTCCTACGAGCAGTACTTC

abundance: -
j_gene: TRBJ2-2
d_gene: TRBD1
v_gene: TRBV24-1
CDR3aa: CATSAWDRDTGELFF
CDR3nt: TGTGCCACCAGTGCTTGGGACAGGGACACCGGGGAGCTGTTTTTT

abundance: few
j_gene: TRBJ1-6
d_gene: TRBD1
v_gene: TRBV27
CDR3aa: CASRTGVVNSPLHF
CDR3nt: TGTGCCAGCAGAACAGGGGTTGTTAATTCACCCCTCCACTTT

abundance: -
j_gene: TRBJ2-2
d_gene: -
v_gene: TRBV5-4
CDR3aa: CASSRAASGANTGELFF
CDR3nt: TGTGCCAGCAGTCGCGCGGCCTCGGGGGCGAACACCGGGGAGCTGTTTTTT

abundance: once
j_gene: TRBJ1-3
d_gene: TRBD1
v_gene: TRBV28
CDR3aa: CASSAGTGGSGNTIYF
CDR3nt: TGTGCCAGCAGTGCCGGGACAGGGGGTTCTGGAAACACCATATATTTT

abundance: -
j_gene: TRBJ1-5
d_gene: -
v_gene: TRBV28
CDR3aa: CAVEMGAGSNQPQHF
CDR3nt: TGTGCCGTCGAAATGGGGGCGGGCAGCAATCAGCCCCAGCATTTT

abundance: -
j_gene: TRBJ2-3
d_gene: -
v_gene: TRBV20-1
CDR3aa: CSAAINTQYF
CDR3nt: TGCAGTGCCGCCATAAATACGCAGTATTTT

abundance: -
j_gene: TRBJ1-2
d_gene: -
v_gene: TRBV30
CDR3aa: CACNRIFGTAGEFYTF
CDR3nt: TGTGCCTGCAACCGTATCTTCGGGACGGCCGGTGAGTTCTACACCTTC

abundance: -
j_gene: TRBJ1-5
d_gene: -
v_gene: TRBV11-2
CDR3aa: CASSLGPAGQPQHF
CDR3nt: TGTGCCAGCAGCTTAGGTCCTGCAGGGCAGCCCCAGCATTTT

abundance: -
j_gene: TRBJ1-5
d_gene: -
v_gene: TRBV28
CDR3aa: CASGPIQGSNQPQHF
CDR3nt: TGTGCCAGCGGACCGATCCAAGGTAGCAATCAGCCCCAGCATTTT

abundance: -
j_gene: TRBJ1-2
d_gene: -
v_gene: TRBV5-4
CDR3aa: CASFLRGNYGYTF
CDR3nt: TGTGCCAGCTTCCTGCGGGGGAACTATGGCTACACCTTC

abundance: -
j_gene: TRBJ1-5
d_gene: TRBD1
v_gene: TRBV6-5
CDR3aa: CATVYTGTGDMPQHF
CDR3nt: TGTGCCACCGTCTACACCGGGACAGGGGATATGCCCCAGCATTTT

abundance: -
j_gene: TRBJ2-5
d_gene: TRBD1
v_gene: TRBV10-2
CDR3aa: CASSGPTGSQETQYF
CDR3nt: TGCGCCAGCAGTGGTCCGACAGGGTCCCAAGAGACCCAGTACTTC

abundance: -
j_gene: TRBJ2-5
d_gene: TRBD2
v_gene: TRBV9
CDR3aa: CASSVGPAGGETQYF
CDR3nt: TGTGCCAGCAGCGTGGGCCCGGCGGGGGGAGAGACCCAGTACTTC

abundance: -
j_gene: TRBJ2-5
d_gene: TRBD2
v_gene: TRBV10-3
CDR3aa: CAISDFGGPGGTQYF
CDR3nt: TGTGCCATCAGTGATTTTGGGGGACCGGGGGGTACCCAGTACTTC

abundance: -
j_gene: TRBJ2-7
d_gene: -
v_gene: TRBV6-5
CDR3aa: CASSYSVPLSAYEQYF
CDR3nt: TGTGCCAGCAGTTACTCAGTTCCTCTTTCTGCCTACGAGCAGTACTTC

abundance: -
j_gene: TRBJ1-4
d_gene: -
v_gene: TRBV5-1
CDR3aa: CASGSGQSNEKLFF
CDR3nt: TGCGCCAGCGGCTCAGGACAGTCTAATGAAAAACTGTTTTTT

abundance: -
j_gene: TRBJ2-5
d_gene: TRBD1
v_gene: TRBV18
CDR3aa: CASSPSRGQETQYF
CDR3nt: TGTGCCAGCTCACCATCCAGGGGGCAAGAGACCCAGTACTTC

abundance: -
j_gene: TRBJ2-7
d_gene: -
v_gene: TRBV28
CDR3aa: CASNRDGPYEQYF
CDR3nt: TGTGCCAGTAACCGGGACGGACCCTACGAGCAGTACTTC

abundance: -
j_gene: TRBJ1-2
d_gene: TRBD1
v_gene: TRBV30
CDR3aa: CAWSPGTGRNYGYTF
CDR3nt: TGTGCCTGGAGTCCCGGGACAGGCCGTAACTATGGCTACACCTTC

abundance: few
j_gene: TRBJ2-5
d_gene: -
v_gene: TRBV14
CDR3aa: CASSQGYGRQETQYF
CDR3nt: TGTGCCAGCAGCCAAGGGTATGGCCGTCAAGAGACCCAGTACTTC

abundance: -
j_gene: TRBJ2-1
d_gene: -
v_gene: TRBV24-1
CDR3aa: CATSDPPPGKGVEDEQFF
CDR3nt: TGTGCCACCAGTGATCCCCCGCCCGGGAAGGGAGTGGAAGATGAGCAGTTCTTC